This is a list of T cell receptor beta chains from one sample in a study of T cells in Graves' hyperthyroidism and ophthalmopathy. TCRdb re-analysed the multiplex PCR reads in MiXCR, keeping a single row per CDR3 protein. Here the sample spans 280,000 or so distinct CDR3 sequences, around 15% being singletons. What was sequenced was blood. The receptors here all came from a woman in her forties or fifties with Graves' hyperthyroidism that later progressed to Graves' ophthalmopathy. Both conserved end residues are part of each CDR3. Clone size, where shown, is once, few, many, or a class for clones that have expanded.

v_call	clone_size	j_call	cdr3_aa
TRBV5-4	many	TRBJ2-3	CASSLATGSTDTQYF
TRBV3-1	many	TRBJ1-4	CASSQTGTYGEKLFF
TRBV7-9	-	TRBJ1-1	CASSLQMNTEAFF
TRBV9	few	TRBJ2-3	CASSVAGGDSTDTQYF
TRBV20-1	many	TRBJ2-6	CSAPRAYGANVLTF
TRBV6-6	many	TRBJ2-2	CASSYSRGWAGELFF
TRBV2	-	TRBJ1-6	CASRERNSPLHF
TRBV5-6	many	TRBJ2-1	CASSHRRGSGRVVDEQFF
TRBV6-1	few	TRBJ1-2	CASTPGKFGYTF
TRBV3-1	many	TRBJ2-3	CASSQLAGQTDTQYF
TRBV7-2	many	TRBJ1-5	CASSKQGGTNQPQHF
TRBV20-1	-	TRBJ1-1	CSAKDPRGFGSEAFF
TRBV27	many	TRBJ2-5	CASSPPQGTRETQYF
TRBV29-1	many	TRBJ2-6	CSVEDVGGNSGANVLTF
TRBV18	-	TRBJ2-7	CASSPGLPRSYEQYF
TRBV10-3	few	TRBJ1-6	CAISETGQDSPLHF
TRBV20-1	many	TRBJ2-3	CSATGQGETDTQYF
TRBV5-5	many	TRBJ2-1	CASRESSYNEQFF
TRBV7-9	many	TRBJ2-5	CASSPLEETQYF
TRBV29-1	-	TRBJ2-7	CSVEGLAPSYEQYF
TRBV2	few	TRBJ2-6	CASRGLASGANVLAF
TRBV20-1	-	TRBJ2-3	CSARERVRTDTQYF
TRBV20-1	-	TRBJ2-3	CSAREVLGFRDTQYF